This entry is about one T cell receptor beta chain. Antigen unknown. The source of the sample is a study of T-cell reconstitution after alpha-beta-depleted transplantation in children. This CDR3 has 13 amino acids. The V end lost 8 bases, the J end lost 5 bases, and 15 bases lay between the germline ends. Findings and caveats of the study: It was surviving recipient T cells and thymic progenitors that gave some patients high TCRbeta diversity at day 60. T-cell counts and diversity at one year post-transplant came mainly from newly produced T cells. Reportedly, alpha-beta T cells present about two months post-transplant originated from several hundred expanded clones of graft origin.

Preparing the TCRbeta library involved the use of unique molecular identifiers. TCRdb ran MiXCR on the PCR reads and lists one entry per CDR3 protein. The top ten hold 43% of the sample, which has fewer than 250,000 distinct CDR3 sequences, about a sixth seen once. The source material was PBMCs, mostly from graft donor cells, sampled 360 days after TCRalphabeta/CD19-depleted stem cell transplant. The clonotype comes from a male patient between 2 and 15 years old who had a stem cell transplant for acute lymphoblastic leukemia, so the T cells may come from the graft donor. The chain recombines TRBV12-3 or TRBV12-4 with TRBJ2-5, with D possibly TRBD2 on 6 matching bases. The CDR3: CASLGDSQETQYF. The CDR3 region has the DNA TGTGCCAGCTTGGGGGACTCGCAGGAGACCCAGTACTTC.